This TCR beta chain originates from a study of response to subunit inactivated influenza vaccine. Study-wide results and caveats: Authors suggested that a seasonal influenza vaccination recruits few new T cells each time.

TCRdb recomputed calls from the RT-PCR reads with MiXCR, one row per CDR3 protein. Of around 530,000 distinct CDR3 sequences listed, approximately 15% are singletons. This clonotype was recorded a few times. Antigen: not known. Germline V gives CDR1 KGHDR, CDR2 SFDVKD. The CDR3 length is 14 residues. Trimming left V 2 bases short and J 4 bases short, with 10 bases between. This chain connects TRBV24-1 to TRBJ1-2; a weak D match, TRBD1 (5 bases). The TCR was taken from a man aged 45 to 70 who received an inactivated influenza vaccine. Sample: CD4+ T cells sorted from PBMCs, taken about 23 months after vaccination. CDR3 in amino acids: CATSDYTGSYGYTF. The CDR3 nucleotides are TGTGCCACCAGTGATTACACAGGATCCTATGGCTACACCTTC.